The sequence of this TCR beta chain was determined in a study of T-cell reconstitution after alpha-beta-depleted transplantation in children. Study conclusions and caveats: Once a year had passed after transplant, T-cell counts and diversity came mostly from newly produced T cells. Reported findings indicate that, about two months after transplant, alpha-beta T cells came from several hundred expanded clones, which were derived from non-depleted graft cells. Some patients' high day-60 TCRbeta diversity was attributed to recipient cells surviving conditioning.

This clonotype was counted only a few times. Its target is not known. The TCRbeta library incorporated unique molecular identifiers. Each CDR3 protein gets one entry after TCRdb re-called the PCR reads with MiXCR. The sample holds 300,000 to 400,000 distinct CDR3 sequences, around 15% seen once. CDR1 and CDR2 from the germline V gene are LGHNA and YSLEER. V gave up 0 bases and J gave up 5 bases, with 16 bases separating them. This CDR3 has 17 residues. The specimen comprised PBMCs, mostly from graft donor cells, sampled 360 days after TCRalphabeta/CD19-depleted stem cell transplant. The clonotype originates from a male patient between 2 and 10 years old who had a stem cell transplant for acute lymphoblastic leukemia, so the T cells may come from the graft donor. The rearrangement links TRBV4-3 to TRBJ2-2, with TRBD2 as a possible D gene (6 bases). The CDR3 is CASSQDPREKVTGELFF. Written as DNA, the CDR3 is TGCGCCAGCAGCCAAGATCCCCGGGAGAAGGTAACCGGGGAGCTGTTTTTT.